What follows are 14 T cell receptor beta chains derived from one specimen sequenced in a study of T cell repertoires in cytomegalovirus infection. Their cognate antigens are unknown. Each CDR3 protein gets one entry after TCRdb re-called the reads with MiXCR. This sample carries about 310,000 distinct CDR3 sequences, around a quarter of them seen once, and the ten largest clones take about an eighth. This specimen consisted of cultured PBMCs, obtained from culture after CMV antigen stimulation. The receptors originated from a human donor in good health (CMV status not recorded). Some clones in this sample may be carry-over from other donors' samples.

This clonotype was counted only a few times. This chain links TRBV6-2 or TRBV6-3 with TRBJ2-1, with TRBD1 as a possible D gene (6 bases). V gave up 5 bases and J gave up 6 bases, with 11 bases separating them. The V gene's germline CDR1 is MNHEY and CDR2 SVGEGT. The CDR3 runs to 13 residues. The CDR3 here is CASSMDSFNEQFF. CDR3 in DNA: TGTGCCAGCAGTATGGACAGCTTCAATGAGCAGTTCTTC.

This clonotype was observed a few times. CDR3 coding DNA: TGCAGTGCCGAGAGTGGGGGAAATACAGATACGCAGTATTTT. It specifies CSAESGGNTDTQYF. The chain links TRBV20-1 to TRBJ2-3; D tentatively fits TRBD1 or TRBD2 (5 bases each). The CDR3 totals 14 residues. Trimming left V 6 bases short and J 3 bases short, with 16 bases between. Germline V gene lookup returns CDR1 DFQATT and CDR2 SNEGSKA (reference sequence).

This clonotype was seen at least ten times. The chain combines TRBV12-3 or TRBV12-4 with TRBJ2-1; 7 nucleotides match TRBD1. The CDR3 totals 16 residues. The ends lost 5 bases at V and 4 bases at J; junction bases unmatched: 11. The CDR3 nucleotides read TGTGCCAGCAGTACAGGCATGGGACAGCAATACAATGAGCAGTTCTTC. This sequence encodes CASSTGMGQQYNEQFF.

This clonotype showed up many times. The CDR3 nucleotides read TGTGCCAGCAGCCTCACAGGGGTCCTCGTCTACGAGCAGTACGTC. Its translation: CASSLTGVLVYEQYV. The chain has TRBV7-2 and TRBJ2-7; TRBD1 aligns across 7 bases. CDR3 length: 15 residues. The V segment lost 5 bases and the J segment 3 bases; nucleotides outside the gene matches: 10. Germline V gene data show CDR1 as SGHTA and CDR2 as FQGNSA.

This clonotype was counted many times. V gene TRBV6-1 combines with J gene TRBJ2-2; 14 bases are shared with TRBD2. CDR1 and CDR2 (germline): MNHNS, SASEGT. After removal of 5 bases from V and 5 bases from J, the junction contained 7 bases not matched to a gene. This CDR3 has 17 residues. This CDR3 reads CASSILGTSGRTGELFF. The CDR3 DNA follows: TGTGCCAGCAGTATCCTCGGGACTAGCGGGAGAACCGGGGAGCTGTTTTTT.

The V and J genes are TRBV7-2 and TRBJ2-1; D unresolved. The ends were cut back, 1 base at V and 9 bases at J, with 7 bases in the middle. CDR3 size: 12 residues. Germline CDR1 is SGHTA and CDR2 is FQGNSA. Written as DNA, the CDR3 is TGTGCCAGCAGCTTAGGTCGACCTGAGCAGTTCTTC. This gives the protein CASSLGRPEQFF.

This clonotype was seen repeatedly, ten times or more. This chain joins TRBV11-3 and TRBJ2-1; 8 positions agree with TRBD2. Germline V gene sequence: CDR1 SGHNT, CDR2 YENEEA. V shed 4 bases, J shed 9 bases, and the junction held 8 bases outside the gene matches. This CDR3 is 14 amino acids long. The CDR3 is CASSYSGSGGEQFF. The CDR3 DNA follows: TGTGCCAGCAGCTACAGCGGGAGCGGGGGTGAGCAGTTCTTC.

The chain is built from TRBV11-3 and TRBJ2-5; D is unclear. The V end was cut by 3 bases, the J end by 0 bases, with 5 bases between. The CDR3 contains 13 residues. Per germline, CDR1 SGHNT and CDR2 YENEEA. The CDR3 DNA reads as TGTGCCAGCAGCTTTGGGGACCAAGAGACCCAGTACTTC. As protein: CASSFGDQETQYF.

This rearrangement joins TRBV7-8 to TRBJ1-2; D is possibly TRBD1 (5 bases). This CDR3 is 13 amino acids long. The V end lost 5 bases, the J end lost 6 bases, and 13 bases lay between the germline ends. CDR1 is SGHVS and CDR2 is FQNEAQ in the germline V gene. CDR3 sequence reads: CASSHAGVDGYTF. CDR3 bases: TGTGCCAGCAGCCACGCGGGGGTGGATGGCTACACCTTC.

This clonotype turned up a few times. The V and J genes are TRBV12-3 or TRBV12-4 and TRBJ1-1; 7 nucleotides line up with TRBD1. J was trimmed by 6 bases and V by 5 bases; bases with no gene match: 6. The CDR3 length is 13 residues. In DNA, the CDR3 is TGTGCCAGCAGTACGCGGACAGGCGCTGAAGCTTTCTTT. Residues: CASSTRTGAEAFF.

This clonotype was found once. The V gene is TRBV27, the J gene TRBJ1-5; D call uncertain. This CDR3 has 15 residues. Trimming pared 3 bases from V and 6 bases from J, leaving 15 bases between. CDR1 MNHEY and CDR2 SMNVEV come from the germline V gene (reference sequence). CDR3: CASSFLGFEGQPQHF. In DNA, the CDR3 is TGTGCCAGCAGTTTCTTAGGTTTCGAGGGTCAGCCCCAGCATTTT.

This chain uses TRBV12-3 or TRBV12-4 with TRBJ2-5; D not resolved. The V end lost 5 bases, the J end lost 5 bases, and 15 bases lay between the germline ends. The CDR3 spans 14 residues. CDR3 amino acids: CASSARPEKETQYF. CDR3 in DNA: TGTGCCAGCAGTGCTAGGCCAGAAAAGGAGACCCAGTACTTC.

This clonotype was observed a few times. This rearrangement joins TRBV20-1 to TRBJ2-3, with D possibly matching TRBD2 (5 bases). CDR1 is DFQATT, CDR2 SNEGSKA, per germline (reference sequence). This CDR3 has 13 residues. V dropped 3 bases and J dropped 0 bases, with 7 bases sitting between them. CDR3 bases: TGCAGTGCTAGCGGGGAAAGCACAGATACGCAGTATTTT. Its translation is CSASGESTDTQYF.

Only one count was recorded for this clonotype. This sequence joins TRBV19 and TRBJ1-5; D is uncertain. Deletions cut 6 bases from V and 7 bases from J, with 16 bases between. CDR1 is LNHDA, CDR2 SQIVND, per germline (reference sequence). The CDR3 spans 14 residues. CDR3 sequence: CASSRDTIYQPQHF. The CDR3 DNA sequence: TGTGCCAGTAGCAGAGACACCATCTACCAGCCCCAGCATTTT.